Listed below are T cell receptor beta chains from one sample, sequenced in a study of T cell repertoires in cytomegalovirus infection. TCRdb ran MiXCR on the reads and lists one entry per CDR3 protein. Of under 100,000 distinct CDR3 sequences listed, around 3.4% are singletons. The sequencing input was PBMCs. These receptors were taken from a human donor in good health (CMV status not recorded). Some clones in this sample may be carry-over from other donors' samples. CDR3s include the opening cysteine and the closing phenylalanine or tryptophan. The D gene is left open where the match is weak. Sizes are listed as once, few, many, or a class for an expanded clone.

>.|TRBV7-2|many|TRBJ1-1
TGTGCCAGCAGCTTTGGGAGAATGAACACTGAAGCTTTCTTT
CASSFGRMNTEAFF
>TRBD1|TRBV28|many|TRBJ2-7
TGTGCCAGCAGTTCTCGGACAGGGGGTTTCTACGAGCAGTACTTC
CASSSRTGGFYEQYF
>.|TRBV6-1|many|TRBJ1-4
TGTGCCAGCAGTAACCCCAGGGGAATGGGCGAAAAACTGTTTTTT
CASSNPRGMGEKLFF
>.|TRBV7-2|many|TRBJ1-1
TGTGCCAGCAGCTTCGGGAGGACTGAAGCTTTCTTT
CASSFGRTEAFF
>.|TRBV7-2|many|TRBJ2-7
TGTGCCAGCAGTTCCCTAGGGCAGGCCGAGCAGTACTTC
CASSSLGQAEQYF
>.|TRBV15|many|TRBJ1-1
TGTGCCACCAGCAGAGATGCAGGGATCACTGAAGCTTTCTTT
CATSRDAGITEAFF
>.|TRBV6-5|many|TRBJ2-7
TGTGCCAGCAGTTACCCCATAGTTGTTTCCTACGAGCAGTACTTC
CASSYPIVVSYEQYF
>.|TRBV24-1|many|TRBJ1-1
TGTGCCACCAGTGATTCCGCGATAAACACTGAAGCTTTCTTT
CATSDSAINTEAFF
>.|TRBV7-2|many|TRBJ1-1
TGTGCCAGCAGCTTAGATGGTGCTGAAGCTTTCTTT
CASSLDGAEAFF
>.|TRBV7-2|many|TRBJ1-1
TGTGCCAGCAGCCATACAAGAATGAACACTGAAGCTTTCTTT
CASSHTRMNTEAFF
>.|TRBV7-2|many|TRBJ1-5
TGTGCCAGCAGCTTAGCCCGGGAGCCCCAGCATTTT
CASSLAREPQHF
>.|TRBV7-2|many|TRBJ1-2
TGTGCCAGCAGCTTAGTTCTGGGTGGGGCAGGGAGTAACTATGGCTACACCTTC
CASSLVLGGAGSNYGYTF
>.|TRBV7-3|many|TRBJ1-2
TGTGCCAGCAGCTTCGAAGGTTTCTATGGCTACACCTTC
CASSFEGFYGYTF
>TRBD2|TRBV6-1|many|TRBJ2-3
TGTGCCAGCAGTAGACTAGCGGGCACAGATACGCAGTATTTT
CASSRLAGTDTQYF
>.|TRBV4-1|many|TRBJ1-4
TGCGCCAGCAGCCAAGGAGGGTCAGGCAACAATGAAAAACTGTTTTTT
CASSQGGSGNNEKLFF
>.|TRBV28|few|TRBJ1-6
TGTGCCAGCAGCTCCCGACCCAGTTCACCCCTCCACTTT
CASSSRPSSPLHF
>TRBD2|TRBV12-3/TRBV12-4|many|TRBJ2-3
TGTGCCAGCAGTTTAGGCGGGGGGATGAATACGCAGTATTTT
CASSLGGGMNTQYF
>TRBD1|TRBV12-3/TRBV12-4|many|TRBJ2-1
TGTGCCAGCAGGGACAGGGGCAGCTCCTACAATGAGCAGTTCTTC
CASRDRGSSYNEQFF
>.|TRBV28|many|TRBJ1-1
TGTGCCAGCAGTTGGTATACAGGATCCACTGAAGCTTTCTTT
CASSWYTGSTEAFF
>.|TRBV6-1|many|TRBJ1-4
TGTGCCAGCGCCCCCCGAGACAGCGGGGGAAAACTGTTTTTT
CASAPRDSGGKLFF
>.|TRBV2|many|TRBJ2-5
TGTGCCAGCGAGAGCCTAGACTGGGGGGAAGAGACCCAGTACTTC
CASESLDWGEETQYF
>TRBD1|TRBV4-3|many|TRBJ1-2
TGCGCCAGCAGCCAAGCCAGACAGGGCTATGGCTACACCTTC
CASSQARQGYGYTF